The 19 T cell receptor beta chains reported below all come from one sample, sequenced in a study of cytomegalovirus exposure and HLA in healthy donors. This PCR relied on a set of 60 Vbeta primers and 13 Jbeta primers. Profiled with immunoSEQ multiplex PCR; TCRdb holds only in-frame clones, not every one. The table shows roughly 160,000 clones, with around 88% occurring only once. Material: PBMCs. The source is a woman under 40 in good health and CMV-seronegative.

The chain is built from TRBV5-4 and TRBJ2-1, with TRBD2 matching over 15 bases. This CDR3 is 17 amino acids long. Per germline, CDR1 SGHNT and CDR2 YYREEE (reference sequence). V was pared by 4 bases and J by 2 bases, with 4 bases of the junction left unmatched. The CDR3 region is CASSDRTSGGAYNEQFF. CDR3 in DNA: TGTGCCAGCAGCGACCGGACTAGCGGGGGGGCCTACAATGAGCAGTTCTTC.

The chain couples TRBV27 to TRBJ1-4, with D perhaps TRBD1 (6 bases). Looked up from germline, CDR1 is MNHEY and CDR2 is SMNVEV (reference sequence). The germline V and J ends were trimmed by 7 bases and 11 bases, with 20 bases remaining between them. The CDR3 covers 14 residues. CDR3 nucleotide sequence: TGTGCCAGCACCACTAGGGGACACCCCGGGAAACTGTTTTTT. Protein sequence: CASTTRGHPGKLFF.

This clone was seen once. The rearrangement uses TRBV7-2 and TRBJ2-7; 10 bases match TRBD1. Trimming removed 5 bases from V and 1 base from J; junction bases left unmatched: 8. Germline V gene sequence: CDR1 SGHTA, CDR2 FQGNSA. This CDR3 is built from 16 residues. The CDR3 region has the DNA TGTGCCAGCAGCCGCGGGACAGGGGCCGTTTCCTACGAGCAGTACTTC. This gives the protein CASSRGTGAVSYEQYF. The full variable domain, completed using reference TRBV7-2 and TRBJ2-7, is GAGVSQSPSNKVTEKGKDVELRCDPISGHTALYWYRQSLGQGLEFLIYFQGNSAPDKSGLPSDRFSAERTGGSVSTLTIQRTQQEDSAVYLCASSRGTGAVSYEQYFGPGTRLTVT.

The V call is TRBV27, the J call TRBJ2-2; 7 bases are shared with TRBD1. The CDR3 consists of 15 residues. V was pared by 2 bases and J by 2 bases, with 2 bases of the junction left unmatched. The germline CDR1 and CDR2 sequences are MNHEY and SMNVEV (reference sequence). The CDR3 DNA is TGTGCCAGCAGTTTAGGGACAGTCAACACCGGGGAGCTGTTTTTT. It is translated as CASSLGTVNTGELFF.

The chain couples TRBV4-2 to TRBJ2-1, with 10 positions matching TRBD1. Germline CDR1 and CDR2: LGHNA and YNFKEQ. J was trimmed by 5 bases and V by 0 bases; bases with no gene match: 7. The CDR3 runs to 17 residues. CDR3 sequence (DNA): TGTGCCAGCAGCCAAGAGGGTTCGGGGACAGGGGACAATGAGCAGTTCTTC. As protein: CASSQEGSGTGDNEQFF.

The chain joins TRBV5-1 to TRBJ1-6; D might be TRBD1 (5 bases). Germline assignment: CDR1 SGHRS and CDR2 YFSETQ. The CDR3 spans 13 residues. With 3 bases removed from V and 10 bases from J, the gap between germline ends came to 11 bases. The CDR3 DNA follows: TGCGCCAGCAGCTCGGGACTGGGCTCACCCCTCCACTTT. Protein: CASSSGLGSPLHF.

The chain has TRBV7-2 and TRBJ1-3; no reliable D call. CDR3 length: 16 amino acids. Trimming pared 0 bases from V and 0 bases from J, leaving 9 bases between. The germline V gene has CDR1 SGHTA and CDR2 FQGNSA. The CDR3 region is CASSLAQRSSGNTIYF. Here the CDR3 DNA reads TGTGCCAGCAGCTTAGCGCAACGGAGCTCTGGAAACACCATATATTTT.

CDR3 in amino acids: CASSSGTYEQYF. The CDR3 DNA follows: TGCGCCAGCAGTAGCGGGACCTACGAGCAGTACTTC. The J gene is TRBJ2-7, the V gene TRBV10-1; 7 positions match TRBD2. The CDR3 contains 12 residues. CDR1 and CDR2 from the germline V gene are WNHNN and SYGVQD (reference sequence). The V and J ends lost 5 bases and 2 bases, in that order; junction bases with no gene match: 0.

The V call is TRBV6-5, the J call TRBJ2-2, with TRBD1 matching over 9 bases. Germline V gene lookup returns CDR1 MNHEY and CDR2 SVGAGI. The CDR3 sequence is 15 residues long. V trimming: 6 bases; J trimming: 4 bases; junction bases outside the gene matches: 6. CDR3 coding DNA: TGTGCCAGCAGCCAAGACAGGGGGACCACCGGGGAGCTGTTTTTT. The encoded protein is CASSQDRGTTGELFF.

The rearrangement links TRBV6-1 to TRBJ2-7; perhaps TRBD2 as D (6 bases). The V end lost 5 bases, the J end lost 5 bases, and 16 bases lay between the germline ends. CDR1 is MNHNS and CDR2 is SASEGT in the germline V gene. The CDR3 spans 14 residues. The DNA for the CDR3 is TGTGCCAGCAGTCCTACCGGGGGACGCGACGAGCAGTACTTC. Its protein product is CASSPTGGRDEQYF.

The chain employs TRBV6-5 and TRBJ2-5; D is unclear. The CDR3 length is 13 residues. The V gene lost 8 bases and the J gene lost 3 bases, with 13 bases spanning the gap. Germline V gene data show CDR1 as MNHEY and CDR2 as SVGAGI. The CDR3 is CASARRSEETQYF. CDR3 sequence (DNA): TGTGCCAGCGCTAGGCGCAGTGAAGAGACCCAGTACTTC.

The rearrangement joins TRBV5-1 to TRBJ1-1; 7 bases are shared with TRBD1. The CDR3 spans 13 residues. Germline trimming cut 4 bases from V and 0 bases from J; bases unmatched to any gene: 0. Germline V gene lookup returns CDR1 SGHRS and CDR2 YFSETQ. The chain's CDR3 is CASSGTVNTEAFF. In DNA form, the CDR3 reads TGCGCCAGCAGCGGGACAGTGAACACTGAAGCTTTCTTT.

The chain uses TRBV5-1 and TRBJ2-5, with D possibly TRBD1 on 5 matching bases. The end of the DNA fits TRBJ2-7 better, so the J call may be wrong. This CDR3 is built from 15 residues. Germline lookup yields CDR1 SGHRS and CDR2 YFSETQ. The CDR3: CASSLGPGAPYEQYF. DNA for the CDR3: TGCGCCAGCAGCTTGGGGCCTGGGGCACCCTACGAGCAGTACTTC.

V is TRBV4-3 and J is TRBJ2-5; 7 nucleotides match TRBD2. The germline V gene encodes CDR1 LGHNA and CDR2 YSLEER. The CDR3 has 13 residues. V lost 2 bases, J lost 5 bases, and 2 bases stayed unmatched. CDR3 region: CASSQWGGETQYF. Written as DNA, the CDR3 is TGCGCCAGCAGCCAATGGGGGGGGGAGACCCAGTACTTC.

This clone has more than one count but fewer than ten. The chain uses TRBV19 and TRBJ2-1; D might be TRBD1 (5 bases). Germline CDR1 and CDR2: LNHDA and SQIVND (reference sequence). Trimming pared 6 bases from V and 6 bases from J, leaving 18 bases between. The CDR3 loop spans 15 amino acids. The CDR3 DNA reads TGTGCCAGTAGCCTCGGTTCCGGTAGGGGCAATGAGCAGTTCTTC. This translates into CASSLGSGRGNEQFF.

The genes are TRBV18 and TRBJ1-2; D might be TRBD1 (6 bases). Germline assignment: CDR1 KGHSH and CDR2 LQKENI. This CDR3 contains 15 residues. V was cut by 4 bases and J by 0 bases, with 12 bases left in between. The CDR3 nucleotides are TGTGCCAGCTCACAGACAGGAGATGCTAACTATGGCTACACCTTC. Translated: CASSQTGDANYGYTF.

The chain has TRBV5-6 and TRBJ2-2; weak D call: TRBD1 (6 bases). This CDR3 spans 15 amino acids. With 0 bases removed from V and 2 bases from J, the gap between germline ends came to 8 bases. The V gene's germline CDR1 is SGHDT and CDR2 YYEEEE. CDR3 in amino acids: CASSLGGHNTGELFF. The CDR3 bases are TGTGCCAGCAGCTTGGGGGGACACAACACCGGGGAGCTGTTTTTT.

The V call is TRBV9, the J call TRBJ2-1, with TRBD1 matching over 7 bases. The CDR3 length is 15 residues. After removal of 0 bases from V and 4 bases from J, the junction contained 4 bases not matched to a gene. Germline-derived CDR1 and CDR2 are SGDLS and YYNGEE. Here the CDR3 reads CASSVVGRGYNEQFF. CDR3 bases: TGTGCCAGCAGCGTAGTCGGCAGGGGGTACAATGAGCAGTTCTTC.

This clone was detected only once. The chain employs TRBV6-5 and TRBJ2-3; 8 nucleotides align to TRBD2. The ends lost 0 bases at V and 4 bases at J; junction bases unmatched: 6. CDR1 is MNHEY and CDR2 is SVGAGI in the germline V gene. The CDR3 spans 16 residues. CDR3 residues: CASSYSGTRSPDTQYF. The CDR3 DNA reads as TGTGCCAGCAGTTACTCCGGGACTAGATCCCCAGATACGCAGTATTTT.